The 17 T cell receptor beta chains presented below share a single source sample, sequenced in a study of graft-versus-host responses after intestinal transplantation. The data were produced by immunoSEQ multiplex PCR, yet TCRdb's version contains in-frame clones alone and is incomplete. The data hold over 45,000 clones, with roughly 90% observed a single time. Sequencing was performed on PBMCs, taken 26 days after transplant. These receptors were obtained from a human patient who received an intestinal transplant, so some T cells may come from the graft donor.

This chain joins TRBV19 and TRBJ2-3; 12 positions agree with TRBD2. The germline gives CDR1 LNHDA, CDR2 SQIVND (reference sequence). V shed 10 bases and J 6 bases; nucleotides not matched to a gene: 5. The CDR3 covers 13 residues. The CDR3 spells CATRLAGADTQYF. The CDR3 DNA sequence: TGTGCCACCCGACTAGCGGGGGCCGATACGCAGTATTTT.

The chain combines TRBV4-1 with TRBJ1-3; no reliable D call. The V gene's germline CDR1 is MGHRA and CDR2 YSYEKL. V was shortened by 7 bases and J by 2 bases, with 9 bases between the two germline ends. CDR3 length: 13 amino acids. This chain's CDR3 is CASTVSAGNTIYF. DNA of the CDR3: TGCGCCAGCACGGTGTCCGCTGGAAACACCATATATTTT.

The CDR3 here is CASSHTSGGEETQYF. The CDR3 nucleotides are TGCGCCAGCAGCCACACTAGCGGGGGGGAAGAGACCCAGTACTTC. The chain recombines TRBV5-1 with TRBJ2-5; 13 nucleotides match TRBD2. The CDR3 is made up of 15 amino acids. Germline V gene data show CDR1 as SGHRS and CDR2 as YFSETQ. Trimming took 4 bases from V and 3 from J; bases not matched to a gene: 3.

The V call is TRBV5-1, the J call TRBJ2-5; 10 nucleotides agree with TRBD2. V trimming: 6 bases; J trimming: 6 bases; junction bases outside the gene matches: 8. Germline lookup yields CDR1 SGHRS and CDR2 YFSETQ. The CDR3 is 14 residues long. The CDR3 region is CASKSGGAEKTQYF. DNA for the CDR3: TGCGCCAGCAAGAGCGGGGGGGCCGAAAAGACCCAGTACTTC.

The chain has TRBV5-1 and TRBJ2-1, with D possibly TRBD1 on 5 matching bases. Germline V CDR1 and CDR2: SGHRS, YFSETQ. Between the trimmed V and J ends, which lost 2 bases and 8 bases, there was a span of 14 bases. The CDR3 is 14 residues long. This chain's CDR3 is CASSFRQPGDEQFF. CDR3 bases: TGCGCCAGCAGCTTTCGACAGCCAGGAGATGAGCAGTTCTTC.

The chain has TRBV7-9 and TRBJ1-2; maybe TRBD1 (6 bases). The CDR3 sequence is 15 residues long. Germline V gene data show CDR1 as SEHNR and CDR2 as FQNEAQ (reference sequence). Trimming took off 3 bases at V and 6 bases at J, with 17 bases between the two ends. CDR3 region: CASSFPTRQGHGYTF. CDR3 nucleotides: TGTGCCAGCAGCTTCCCAACACGTCAGGGGCATGGCTACACCTTC.

This clone was observed once. The chain carries TRBV2 and TRBJ2-2; 11 positions agree with TRBD1. The CDR3 length is 14 residues. J gave up 7 bases and V 7 bases, and 5 bases lay outside the gene matches. From germline, CDR1 is SNHLY and CDR2 FYNNEI. The CDR3 nucleotides read TGTGCCAGCAAGGGACAGGGGGGGATCGGGGAGCTGTTTTTT. It codes for CASKGQGGIGELFF.

Concerning this clone itself: At one of its ends the junction is not consistent with the germline gene, which may arise from a read error. The chain joins TRBV7-7 to TRBJ2-5; TRBD1 is a possible D gene (5 bases). CDR1 is SSHAT and CDR2 is FNYEAQ in the germline V gene (reference sequence). CDR3 size: 15 residues. The CDR3 region has the DNA TGTGCTAGCAGCTTGGCAGACAGAGCTCAAGAGACCCAGTACTTC. It translates to CASSLADRAQETQYF.

The chain recombines TRBV10-3 with TRBJ1-2; 8 bases map to TRBD1. This CDR3 region has 15 residues. CDR1 and CDR2 (germline): ENHRY, SYGVKD. With V trimmed by 1 base and J by 6 bases, 7 bases remained unmatched. CDR3 protein: CAISEFDRGTNGYTF. The DNA of the CDR3 is TGTGCCATCAGTGAGTTCGACAGGGGAACCAATGGCTACACCTTC.

The chain has TRBV27 and TRBJ2-3, with TRBD1 as a possible D gene (5 bases). The CDR3 extends over 14 amino acids. Germline CDR1 MNHEY, CDR2 SMNVEV (reference sequence). V gave up 5 bases and J gave up 1 base, with 10 bases separating them. The CDR3, as DNA: TGTGCCAGCAGTCAACGACAGCGCACAGATACGCAGTATTTT. Translated, it gives CASSQRQRTDTQYF.

The V call is TRBV5-6, the J call TRBJ2-7; 9 bases align to TRBD1. The V and J ends lost 5 bases and 3 bases, in that order; junction bases with no gene match: 9. Germline values: CDR1 SGHDT, CDR2 YYEEEE. The length of the CDR3 is 15 residues. The CDR3 loop reads CASSSGTGNFYEQYV. CDR3 bases: TGTGCCAGCAGTTCCGGGACAGGGAATTTCTACGAGCAGTACGTC.

This sequence joins TRBV29-1 and TRBJ1-1; D is uncertain. The V end lost 1 base, the J end lost 0 bases, and 15 bases lay between the germline ends. The CDR3 runs to 16 residues. Germline V CDR1 and CDR2: SQVTM, ANQGSEA. This chain's CDR3 is CSVEGGQDSMNTEAFF. CDR3 coding DNA: TGCAGCGTTGAAGGCGGCCAGGACTCCATGAACACTGAAGCTTTCTTT. The complete variable domain, with remaining parts taken from reference TRBV29-1 and TRBJ1-1, reads SAVISQKPSRDICQRGTSLTIQCQVDSQVTMMFWYRQQPGQSLTLIATANQGSEATYESGFVIDKFPISRPNLTFSTLTVSNMSPEDSSIYLCSVEGGQDSMNTEAFFGQGTRLTVV.

This clone was counted only a few times. V is TRBV27 and J is TRBJ2-3; TRBD1 matches at 8 bases. Germline V gene lookup returns CDR1 MNHEY and CDR2 SMNVEV (reference sequence). The CDR3 length is 15 residues. Unmatched junction bases numbered 6, after V lost 5 bases and J lost 2 bases. CDR3 nucleotides: TGTGCCAGCAGTCCCTGGACAGGGAACACAGATACGCAGTATTTT. Translation gives CASSPWTGNTDTQYF.

The chain couples TRBV27 to TRBJ2-7; 15 nucleotides align to TRBD2. The germline gives CDR1 MNHEY, CDR2 SMNVEV (reference sequence). The CDR3 consists of 16 residues. V shed 5 bases, J shed 5 bases, and the junction held 7 bases outside the gene matches. DNA of the CDR3: TGTGCCAGCAGTCAAGGGACTAGCGGGAGGTACCACGAGCAGTACTTC. This codes for CASSQGTSGRYHEQYF.

The chain links TRBV5-1 to TRBJ2-1; D is possibly TRBD2 (6 bases). Trimming removed 8 bases from V and 8 bases from J, with 11 bases in between. The CDR3 totals 11 residues. Germline V gene sequence: CDR1 SGHRS, CDR2 YFSETQ. The CDR3 nucleotides read TGCGCCAGTTCATGGAGGGATGAGCAGTTCTTC. Its translation is CASSWRDEQFF.

V and J are TRBV2 and TRBJ2-1, with 7 bases matching TRBD2. Trimming at V came to 6 bases and at J to 9 bases, leaving 8 bases not matched to a gene. The CDR3 spans 13 residues. Germline V gene data show CDR1 as SNHLY and CDR2 as FYNNEI. CDR3: CASRTGTKGEQFF. CDR3 sequence (DNA): TGTGCCAGCAGGACCGGGACTAAGGGTGAGCAGTTCTTC.

The gene calls are TRBV6-1 and TRBJ2-1; the D gene is possibly TRBD1 (5 bases). V was cut by 5 bases and J by 4 bases, with 15 bases left in between. The CDR3 runs 15 residues. Germline V gene data show CDR1 as MNHNS and CDR2 as SASEGT. The CDR3 sequence: CASSLALGAYNEQFF. Here the CDR3 DNA reads TGTGCCAGCAGTTTGGCCCTAGGGGCATACAATGAGCAGTTCTTC.